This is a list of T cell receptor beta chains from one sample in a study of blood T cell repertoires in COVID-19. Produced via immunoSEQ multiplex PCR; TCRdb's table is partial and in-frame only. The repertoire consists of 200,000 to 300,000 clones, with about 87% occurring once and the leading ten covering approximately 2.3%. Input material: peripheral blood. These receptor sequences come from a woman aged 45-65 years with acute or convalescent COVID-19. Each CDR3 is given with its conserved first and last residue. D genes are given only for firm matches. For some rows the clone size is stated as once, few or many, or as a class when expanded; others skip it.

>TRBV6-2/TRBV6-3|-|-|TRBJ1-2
TGTGCCAGCAGTCCCCGCGGGCCTAACTATGGCTACACCTTC
CASSPRGPNYGYTF
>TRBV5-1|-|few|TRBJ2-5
TGCGCCAGCAGATTGGGGCAGGCCCGGGATGAGACCCAGTACTTC
CASRLGQARDETQYF
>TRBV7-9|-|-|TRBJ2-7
TGTGCCAGCAGCCACCCGCCCGCGGGCAGGGGAGTCGACTACGAGCAGTACTTC
CASSHPPAGRGVDYEQYF
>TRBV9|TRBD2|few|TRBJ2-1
TGTGCCAGCAGCCCCACCGGGACTAGCGGCTATGAGCAGTTCTTC
CASSPTGTSGYEQFF
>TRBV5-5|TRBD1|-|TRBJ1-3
TGTGCCAGCAGCTTGGTGGCCGGGACAGGGGGAATAGGAAACACCATATATTTT
CASSLVAGTGGIGNTIYF
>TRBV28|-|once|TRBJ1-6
TGTGCCAGCTCTTCCTGGGCAGGGCGCAGACCCCTCCACTTT
CASSSWAGRRPLHF
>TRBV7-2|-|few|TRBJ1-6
TGTGCCAGCAGCTTAGCGGTCGACAGCGCCAGCCTTAATTCACCCCTCCACTTT
CASSLAVDSASLNSPLHF
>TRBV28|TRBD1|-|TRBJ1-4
TGTGCCAGCGGGACAGGTCTTAATGAAAAACTGTTTTTT
CASGTGLNEKLFF
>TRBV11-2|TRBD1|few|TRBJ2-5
TGTGCCAGCAGCTGGCGGACAGGGGAGTATGGGACCCAGTACTTC
CASSWRTGEYGTQYF
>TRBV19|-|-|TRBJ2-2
TGTGCCAGTTTCAATAACGGAGGAGGGGCCGGGGAGCTGTTTTTT
CASFNNGGGAGELFF
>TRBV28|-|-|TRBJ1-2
TGTGCCAGCCACAGAACCTATTTTGGTGGCTACACCTTC
CASHRTYFGGYTF
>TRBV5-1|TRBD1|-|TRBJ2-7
TGCGCCAGCAGGTCGGAGGCCGGGACAGCCTACGAGCAGTACTTC
CASRSEAGTAYEQYF
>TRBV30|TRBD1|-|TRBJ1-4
TGTGCCTGGAGGTTAGGCCTCTTTACAGGGGGAAAGGAAAAACTGTTTTTT
CAWRLGLFTGGKEKLFF
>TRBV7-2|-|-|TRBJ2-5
TGTGCCAGCAGCCCCGCCTCCGGGGAAGAGACCCAGTACTTC
CASSPASGEETQYF
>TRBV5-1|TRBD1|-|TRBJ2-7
TGCGCCAGCAGCCCGGAACCGGGACAGGCGGCTTACGAGCAGTACTTC
CASSPEPGQAAYEQYF
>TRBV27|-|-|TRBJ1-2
TGTGCCAGCGCCCTATCTAGGGGCTACAACTATGGCTACACCTTC
CASALSRGYNYGYTF
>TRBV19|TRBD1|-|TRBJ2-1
TGTGCCAGTAGAGGGGGACAGGGATACAATGAGCAGTTCTTC
CASRGGQGYNEQFF
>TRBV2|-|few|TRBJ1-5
TGTGCCAGCAGGGGGGCCCGCACTAGCAATCAGCCCCAGCATTTT
CASRGARTSNQPQHF
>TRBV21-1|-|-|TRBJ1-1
TGTGCCAGCAATCCTGGACAGGGGCGGTCTGAAGCTTTCTTT
CASNPGQGRSEAFF
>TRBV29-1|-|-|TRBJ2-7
TGCAGCACCGCGGAGTACGAGCAGTACTTC
CSTAEYEQYF
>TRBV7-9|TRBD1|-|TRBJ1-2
TGTGCCAGCAGCTTAGTTCCTCGGACAGGGAATGGCTACACCTTC
CASSLVPRTGNGYTF
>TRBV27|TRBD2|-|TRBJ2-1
TGTGCCAGCAGCTCCCCGACTAGCGGGAGTAGAAATGAGCAGTTCTTC
CASSSPTSGSRNEQFF
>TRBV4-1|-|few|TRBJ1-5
TGCGCCAGCAGCCAAGACAGTAGCAATCAGCCCCAGCATTTT
CASSQDSSNQPQHF
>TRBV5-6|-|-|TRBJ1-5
TGTGCCAGCAGCGTCACAGGGTCCCAAAATCAGCCCCAGCATTTT
CASSVTGSQNQPQHF
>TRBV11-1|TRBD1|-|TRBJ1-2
TGTGCCAGCAGCTTAATGGACAGGGACCGGGTCTACACCTTC
CASSLMDRDRVYTF
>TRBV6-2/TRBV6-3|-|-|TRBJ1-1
TGTGCCAGCAGTTACTCGAACGGTAGAACTGAAGCTTTCTTT
CASSYSNGRTEAFF
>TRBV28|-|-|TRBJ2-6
TGTGCCAGCAGTTTAGATAGCTCTGGGGCCAACGTCCTGACTTTC
CASSLDSSGANVLTF
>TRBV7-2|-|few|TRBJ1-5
TGTGCCAGCAGCTTAGCTCCGGGGGGCAATCAGCCCCAGCATTTT
CASSLAPGGNQPQHF
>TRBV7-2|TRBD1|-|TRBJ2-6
TGTGCCAGCAGAAATTACAGGGGGTCTGGGGCCAACGTCCTGACTTTC
CASRNYRGSGANVLTF
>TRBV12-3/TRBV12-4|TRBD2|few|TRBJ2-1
TGTGCCAGCAGTTTTAGCGGGACCCATGAGCAGTTCTTC
CASSFSGTHEQFF
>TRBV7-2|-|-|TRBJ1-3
TGTGCCAGCAGCTTAAACAGCCGCGGAAACACCATATATTTT
CASSLNSRGNTIYF
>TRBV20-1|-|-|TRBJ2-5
TGCAGTGCTAGTCCCCCACAAGAGACCCAGTACTTC
CSASPPQETQYF
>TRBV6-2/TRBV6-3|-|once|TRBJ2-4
TGTGCCAGCAGTTATGAGCTAAGAAACATTCAGTACTTC
CASSYELRNIQYF
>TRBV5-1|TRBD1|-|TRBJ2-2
TGCGCCAGCAGCTCCCCCGGGACAGGGCCCGGGGAGCTGTTTTTT
CASSSPGTGPGELFF
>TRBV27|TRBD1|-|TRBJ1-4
TGTGCCAGCAGTTTGGGGGTCTCAGGGGGTAGGAATGAAAAACTGTTTTTT
CASSLGVSGGRNEKLFF
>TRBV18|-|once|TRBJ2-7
TGTGCCAGCTCTGAGGTCTTAGTCCACGAGCAGTACTTC
CASSEVLVHEQYF
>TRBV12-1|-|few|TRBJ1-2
TGTGCCAGCCAGTTAATACGGTTTGGGCAGGGTATGGATCACACCTTC
CASQLIRFGQGMDHTF
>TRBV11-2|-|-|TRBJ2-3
TGTGCCAGCAGCTTAGAGGGACACCCAGCGACAGATACGCAGTATTTT
CASSLEGHPATDTQYF
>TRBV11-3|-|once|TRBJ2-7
TGTGCCAGCAGCCCCCGAAGGGGCGGAACAGGCCCCTACGAGCAGTACTTC
CASSPRRGGTGPYEQYF
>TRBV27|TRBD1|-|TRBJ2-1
TGTGCCAGCAGTGGGACAGGGATTGGTGAGCAGTTCTTC
CASSGTGIGEQFF
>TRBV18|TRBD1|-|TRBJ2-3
TGTGCCAGCTCACCACCGGTGCAGGGGGCAGGCACAGATACGCAGTATTTT
CASSPPVQGAGTDTQYF
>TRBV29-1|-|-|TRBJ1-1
TGCAGCGTTGAAGGCAGGATGAACACTGAAGCTTTCTTT
CSVEGRMNTEAFF
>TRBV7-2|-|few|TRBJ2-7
TGTGCCAGCAGCTTAGCCAGGGCCTACGAGCAGTACTTC
CASSLARAYEQYF
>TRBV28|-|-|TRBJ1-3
TGTGCCAGCAGTTTGGCGGGGACGGTAAACACCATATATTTT
CASSLAGTVNTIYF
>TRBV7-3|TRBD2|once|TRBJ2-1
TGTGCCAGCAGCCCTAGGGGCGGGAGCTCCTACAATGAGCAGTTCTTC
CASSPRGGSSYNEQFF
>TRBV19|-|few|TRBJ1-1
TGTGCCAGTAGTATTAGGGGACACAAGAACACTGAAGCTTTCTTT
CASSIRGHKNTEAFF
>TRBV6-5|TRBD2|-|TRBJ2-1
TGTGCCAGCAGTTACGCTAGCGGGTCCTACAATGAGCAGTTCTTC
CASSYASGSYNEQFF
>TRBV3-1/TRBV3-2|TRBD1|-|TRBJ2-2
TGTGCCAGCAGCCGATGGACAGGGGGCACCGGGGAGCTGTTTTTT
CASSRWTGGTGELFF
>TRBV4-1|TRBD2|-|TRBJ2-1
TGCGCCAGCAGCCAAGAGGGGCTAGCGGGAGGGCCCAAGGGCAATGAGCAGTTCTTC
CASSQEGLAGGPKGNEQFF
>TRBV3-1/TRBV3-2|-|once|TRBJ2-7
TGTGCCAGCAGCCAGGGGGCCAGCAACTACGAGCAGTACTTC
CASSQGASNYEQYF
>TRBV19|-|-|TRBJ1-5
TGTGCCAGTAGTATAGGCGACTCAGGGGCGGGCAATCAGCCCCAGCATTTT
CASSIGDSGAGNQPQHF
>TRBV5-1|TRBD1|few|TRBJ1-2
TGCGCCAGCAGCTTGGGCAGGGGGCGAGCTAACTATGGCTACACCTTC
CASSLGRGRANYGYTF
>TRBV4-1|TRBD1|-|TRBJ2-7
TGCGCCAGCAGCCTCCTACAGGGGACGAACTACGAGCAGTACTTC
CASSLLQGTNYEQYF
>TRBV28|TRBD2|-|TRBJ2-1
TGTGCCAGCAGCTACTACGGACTAGCGGGAGGTTACAATGAGCAGTTCTTC
CASSYYGLAGGYNEQFF
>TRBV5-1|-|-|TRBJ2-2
TGCGCCAGCAGCTTGGCGGTCCGCGCCGCGAACACCGGGGAGCTGTTTTTT
CASSLAVRAANTGELFF
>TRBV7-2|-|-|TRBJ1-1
TGTGCCAGCAGTATGACAGCGAACACTGAAGCTTTCTTT
CASSMTANTEAFF
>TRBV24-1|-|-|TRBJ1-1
TGTGCCACCAGTGATTTTCGGGGGACGGCTTTCTTT
CATSDFRGTAFF